This T cell receptor beta chain is from a study of immune heterogeneity within non-small cell lung tumors. Study-level information: Histologically, several tumors were squamous cell carcinomas and some 10 were non-squamous carcinomas. The remaining 1 tumor was not otherwise specified. The study's findings and limits: Largely distinct from one individual patient to the next were the high-frequency T-cell receptor beta clonotypes. Recurrence of identical dominant CDR3 beta clonotypes was observed across intrapatient tumor sites, concomitant with site-unique high-frequency clones.

CDR3 size: 15 residues. Trimming at V came to 7 bases and at J to 0 bases, leaving 9 bases not matched to a gene. Germline V gene lookup returns CDR1 DFQATT and CDR2 SNEGSKA (reference sequence). TCR beta CDR3 regions came from multiplex PCR with 32 forward V and 13 reverse J primers. TCRdb reprocessed the multiplex PCR reads with MiXCR, giving one entry per CDR3 protein. In the table there are approximately 21,000 distinct CDR3 sequences, around 30% of which are singletons. Bulk tumor genomic DNA served as template, at roughly 600 ng per sample. Taken during surgery, several biopsies per primary tumor were spaced as far apart as possible within the tumor mass. The patients were newly diagnosed with non-small cell lung cancer, had not been treated, and had curative surgery. This clonotype is labeled as medium-sized (0.01 to 0.1%). Its antigen is undetermined.

This chain joins TRBV20-1 and TRBJ1-3, with 7 bases matching TRBD1. The receptor's source is a man between 40 and 49 years old with non-small cell lung cancer. Sequenced material: lung tumor tissue. CDR3 loop: CSVPSGQYSGNTIYF. CDR3 coding DNA: TGCAGTGTTCCCTCGGGACAGTACTCTGGAAACACCATATATTTT.